This TCR beta chain comes out of a study of shared clonotypes between healthy human individuals. Regarding the study as a whole: Generally, naive subsets came out with larger estimated richness than memory subsets. Only blood was sampled, and tissue TCR repertoires likely differ from blood ones.

Over several immunoSEQ plates, each subset's genomic DNA was distributed in even portions. Sequenced by immunoSEQ multiplex PCR; TCRdb stores in-frame clones only, minus some. Of about 690,000 clones listed, roughly 88% are singletons. V was trimmed by 5 bases and J by 3 bases, leaving 16 bases between them. The length of the CDR3 is 15 residues. CDR1 and CDR2 (germline): SGHAT, FQDESV (reference sequence). For this clone: Its antigen is as yet unknown.

Each donor was a Caucasian adult residing in Nashville, Tennessee. The specimen sequenced was memory CD8+ T cells from PBMCs. Indicated subset: CD45RO+ cells pooled with CCR7-negative TemRA cells. The sequence derives from a man aged 18 to 30 in good health. Some clones in this sample may be carry-over from other donors' samples. This chain uses TRBV11-1 with TRBJ1-1, with unresolved D. The DNA of the CDR3 is TGTGCCAGCAGCCACATTGGAGGGAGGGACACTGAAGCTTTCTTT. It codes for CASSHIGGRDTEAFF.